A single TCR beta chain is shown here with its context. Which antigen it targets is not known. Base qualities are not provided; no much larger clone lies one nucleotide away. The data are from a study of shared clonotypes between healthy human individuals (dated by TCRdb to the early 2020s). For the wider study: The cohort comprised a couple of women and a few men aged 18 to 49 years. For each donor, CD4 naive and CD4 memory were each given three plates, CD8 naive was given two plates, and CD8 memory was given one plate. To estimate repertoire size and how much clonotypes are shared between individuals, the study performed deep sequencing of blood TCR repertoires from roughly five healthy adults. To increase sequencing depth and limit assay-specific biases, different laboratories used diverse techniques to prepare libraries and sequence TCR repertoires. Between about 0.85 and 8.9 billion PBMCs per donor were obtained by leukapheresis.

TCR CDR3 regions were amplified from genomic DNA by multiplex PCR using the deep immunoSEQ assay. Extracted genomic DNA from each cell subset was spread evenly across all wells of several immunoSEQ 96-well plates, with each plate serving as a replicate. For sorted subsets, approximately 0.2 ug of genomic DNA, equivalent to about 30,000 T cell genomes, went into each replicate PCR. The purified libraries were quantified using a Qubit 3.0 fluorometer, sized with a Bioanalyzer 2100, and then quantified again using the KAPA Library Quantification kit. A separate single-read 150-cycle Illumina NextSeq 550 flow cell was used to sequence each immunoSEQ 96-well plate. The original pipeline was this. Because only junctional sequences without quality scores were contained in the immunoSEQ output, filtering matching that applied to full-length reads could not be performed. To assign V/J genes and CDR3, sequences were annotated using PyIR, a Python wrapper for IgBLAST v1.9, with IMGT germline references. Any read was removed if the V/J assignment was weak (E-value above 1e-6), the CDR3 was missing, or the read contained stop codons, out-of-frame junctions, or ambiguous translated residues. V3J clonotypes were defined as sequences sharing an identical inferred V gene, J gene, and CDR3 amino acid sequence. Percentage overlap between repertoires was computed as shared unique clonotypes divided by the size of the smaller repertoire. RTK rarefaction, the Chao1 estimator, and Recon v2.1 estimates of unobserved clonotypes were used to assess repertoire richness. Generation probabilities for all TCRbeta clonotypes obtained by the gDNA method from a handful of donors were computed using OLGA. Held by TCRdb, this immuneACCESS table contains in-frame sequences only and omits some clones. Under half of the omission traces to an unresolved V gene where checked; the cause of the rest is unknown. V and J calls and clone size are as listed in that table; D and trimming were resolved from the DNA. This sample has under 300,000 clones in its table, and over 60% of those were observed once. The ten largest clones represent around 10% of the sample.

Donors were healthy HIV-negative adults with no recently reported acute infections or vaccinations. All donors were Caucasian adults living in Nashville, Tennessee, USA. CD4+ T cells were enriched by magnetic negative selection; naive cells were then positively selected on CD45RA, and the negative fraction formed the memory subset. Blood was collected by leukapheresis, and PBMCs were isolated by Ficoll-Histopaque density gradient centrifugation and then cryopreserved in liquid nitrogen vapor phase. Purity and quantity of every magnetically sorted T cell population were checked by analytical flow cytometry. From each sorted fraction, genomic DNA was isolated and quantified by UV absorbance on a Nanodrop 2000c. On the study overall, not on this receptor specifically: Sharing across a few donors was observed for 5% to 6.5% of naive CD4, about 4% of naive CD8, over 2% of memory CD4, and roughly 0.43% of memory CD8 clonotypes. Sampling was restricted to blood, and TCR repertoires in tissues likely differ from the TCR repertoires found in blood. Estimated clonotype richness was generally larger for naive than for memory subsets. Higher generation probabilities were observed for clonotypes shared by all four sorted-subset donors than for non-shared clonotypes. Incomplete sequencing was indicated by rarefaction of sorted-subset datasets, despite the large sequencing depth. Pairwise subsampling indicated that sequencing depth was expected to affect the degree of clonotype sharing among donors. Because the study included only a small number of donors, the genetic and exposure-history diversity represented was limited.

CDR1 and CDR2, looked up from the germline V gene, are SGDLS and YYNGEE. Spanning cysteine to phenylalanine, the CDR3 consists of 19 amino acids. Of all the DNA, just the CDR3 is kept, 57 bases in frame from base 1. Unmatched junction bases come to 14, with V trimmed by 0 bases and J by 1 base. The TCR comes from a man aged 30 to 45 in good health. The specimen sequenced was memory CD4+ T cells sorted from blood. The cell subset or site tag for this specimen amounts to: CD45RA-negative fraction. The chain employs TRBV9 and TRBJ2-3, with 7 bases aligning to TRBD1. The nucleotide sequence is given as TGTGCCAGCAGCGTAGCTACAGGGGTTGAAAGATTCGGCACAGATACGCAGTATTTT. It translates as CASSVATGVERFGTDTQYF.